The rows below give T cell receptor beta chains drawn from one sample of a study of blood T cells in healthy people across ages. TCRdb independently ran MiXCR on the 5' RACE reads; one entry per CDR3 protein. The sample carries some 1.5 million distinct CDR3 sequences, less than 45% recorded once. Specimen: blood. The receptors derive from a woman under 30 in good health. CDR3s include the opening cysteine and the closing phenylalanine or tryptophan. D genes are given only for firm matches. Clone size is given for some rows only: seen once, a few or many times, or a class if the clone is expanded.

TRBV24-1	NA	few	TRBJ2-5	CATSDRHETQYF	TGTGCCACCAGTGATAGGCACGAGACCCAGTACTTC
TRBV7-2	TRBD2	NA	TRBJ2-1	CASSPSGLGNNEQFF	TGTGCCAGCAGCCCGTCGGGACTAGGAAACAATGAGCAGTTCTTC
TRBV6-1	NA	few	TRBJ2-7	CASSEGRSSYNEQYF	TGTGCCAGCAGTGAGGGACGGAGCTCCTACAATGAGCAGTACTTC
TRBV7-9	NA	NA	TRBJ2-7	CASSLNVGAVYEQYF	TGTGCCAGCAGCCTAAACGTAGGGGCCGTCTACGAGCAGTACTTC
TRBV18	TRBD1	NA	TRBJ1-4	CASSPDRGLNEKLVF	TGTGCCAGCTCACCGGACAGGGGGCTTAATGAAAAACTGGTTTTT
TRBV7-8	NA	NA	TRBJ2-5	CASSRVSYQETQYF	TGTGCCAGCAGCCGGGTTTCGTACCAAGAGACCCAGTACTTC
TRBV7-8	TRBD2	NA	TRBJ2-5	CASSLYSGSMQETQYF	TGTGCCAGCAGCTTATATAGCGGGAGTATGCAAGAGACCCAGTACTTC
TRBV12-3/TRBV12-4	NA	few	TRBJ1-2	CASSSPTVYGYTF	TGTGCCAGCAGTTCTCCGACGGTTTATGGCTACACCTTC
TRBV6-2/TRBV6-3	NA	NA	TRBJ2-6	CASSGGYSGANALTF	TGTGCCAGCAGCGGAGGGTACTCTGGGGCCAACGCCCTGACTTTC
TRBV6-2/TRBV6-3	TRBD1	NA	TRBJ2-7	CASSTGTGTMLSYEQYF	TGTGCCAGCAGCACCGGGACAGGTACCATGCTCTCCTACGAGCAGTACTTC
TRBV7-2	NA	NA	TRBJ1-1	CASSSGAIEAFF	TGTGCCAGCAGCTCGGGGGCTATAGAAGCTTTCTTT
TRBV5-1	TRBD2	NA	TRBJ2-4	CASSPSGLAGGTKNIQYF	TGCGCCAGCAGCCCCTCGGGACTAGCGGGAGGGACCAAAAACATTCAGTACTTC
TRBV7-2	NA	few	TRBJ1-2	CASSPAVGLYGYTF	TGTGCCAGCAGCCCAGCCGTAGGGTTATATGGCTACACCTTC
TRBV11-2	NA	NA	TRBJ2-1	CASSPQGYGEQFF	TGTGCCAGCAGCCCACAGGGTTACGGTGAGCAGTTCTTC
TRBV12-3/TRBV12-4	NA	NA	TRBJ1-2	CASGPVTNYGYTF	TGTGCCAGCGGGCCAGTGACTAACTATGGCTACACCTTC
TRBV20-1	TRBD2	NA	TRBJ2-3	CSARSGPSTDTQYF	TGCAGTGCTCGTAGCGGGCCTAGCACAGATACGCAGTATTTT
TRBV27	NA	once	TRBJ2-7	CASSLARTGLLEQYF	TGTGCCAGCAGCCTAGCGCGGACAGGCCTGCTGGAGCAGTACTTC
TRBV25-1	TRBD2	NA	TRBJ2-1	CASGGTSGDYNEQFF	TGTGCCAGCGGAGGGACTAGCGGAGACTACAATGAGCAGTTCTTC
TRBV7-8	NA	NA	TRBJ1-4	CASSLTRQQSNEKLFF	TGTGCCAGCAGCCTTACTCGACAGCAATCTAATGAAAAACTGTTTTTT
TRBV30	NA	NA	TRBJ2-7	CAWSPNWGEQYF	TGTGCCTGGAGCCCAAATTGGGGTGAGCAGTACTTC
TRBV7-3	TRBD2	once	TRBJ2-7	CASSYRPETGGYNEQYF	TGTGCCAGCAGCTACCGGCCGGAGACGGGAGGGTACAATGAGCAGTACTTC
TRBV4-3	NA	NA	TRBJ1-2	CASSQDRAGYYGYTF	TGCGCCAGCAGCCAAGATAGGGCAGGGTACTATGGCTACACCTTC
TRBV9	NA	many	TRBJ1-1	CASTRGGNTEAFF	TGTGCCAGCACCCGAGGGGGGAACACTGAAGCTTTCTTT
TRBV13	NA	NA	TRBJ1-1	CASSSHPQLSMTEAFF	TGTGCCAGCAGCTCCCACCCCCAGTTAAGTATGACTGAAGCTTTCTTT
TRBV4-3	TRBD1	NA	TRBJ2-1	CASSQDHGQAISSYNEQFF	TGCGCCAGCAGCCAAGATCATGGACAGGCGATAAGCTCCTACAATGAGCAGTTCTTC
TRBV7-6	NA	NA	TRBJ2-7	CASSSITRKFSYEQYF	TGTGCCAGCAGCTCTATAACCAGGAAATTCTCCTACGAGCAGTACTTC
TRBV4-1	NA	NA	TRBJ1-1	CASSQLLGPTHEAFF	TGCGCCAGCAGCCAGTTATTAGGGCCAACACATGAAGCTTTCTTT
TRBV6-2/TRBV6-3	NA	NA	TRBJ2-7	CASSYSSTGPYYEQYF	TGTGCCAGCAGTTACTCTTCCACGGGGCCGTACTACGAGCAGTACTTC
TRBV20-1	TRBD2	NA	TRBJ2-3	CSARLAGLDTQYF	TGCAGTGCTAGACTAGCGGGGTTGGATACGCAGTATTTT
TRBV27	NA	few	TRBJ1-1	CASSRLQGGTEAFF	TGTGCCAGCAGTCGCCTACAGGGTGGGACTGAAGCTTTCTTT
TRBV30	NA	few	TRBJ2-1	CAWAGYNEQFF	TGTGCCTGGGCAGGTTACAATGAGCAGTTCTTC
TRBV6-6	TRBD2	NA	TRBJ2-3	CASSFPRLAGGTDTQYF	TGTGCCAGCAGTTTTCCCCGACTAGCGGGGGGCACAGATACGCAGTATTTT
TRBV29-1	TRBD2	many	TRBJ2-3	CSVLAGGTDTQYF	TGCAGCGTTCTAGCGGGGGGCACAGATACGCAGTATTTT
TRBV7-7	NA	NA	TRBJ2-7	CAGSPTDRHYEQYF	TGTGCTGGCAGCCCAACTGACAGGCACTACGAGCAGTACTTC
TRBV3-1	NA	NA	TRBJ2-1	CAGSQLMGSSYNEQFF	TGTGCCGGCAGCCAATTGATGGGAAGCTCCTACAATGAGCAGTTCTTC
TRBV10-3	NA	NA	TRBJ1-2	CAISERGEVGYTF	TGTGCCATCAGTGAACGCGGGGAAGTAGGCTACACCTTC
TRBV20-1	NA	NA	TRBJ2-2	CSAPGSGVRYTGELFF	TGCAGTGCCCCCGGATCGGGGGTACGTTACACCGGGGAGCTGTTTTTT
TRBV9	NA	many	TRBJ2-7	CASSLGGTGEQYF	TGTGCCAGCAGCCTCGGCGGGACTGGTGAGCAGTACTTC
TRBV3-1	TRBD2	NA	TRBJ2-1	CASSKIAGFFNEQFF	TGTGCCAGCAGCAAAATAGCGGGCTTTTTCAATGAGCAGTTCTTC
TRBV6-1	TRBD2	NA	TRBJ2-1	CASSEARGGPHFYNEQFF	TGTGCCAGCAGTGAAGCCCGGGGGGGCCCTCACTTTTACAATGAGCAGTTCTTC
TRBV29-1	NA	NA	TRBJ1-2	CSPVKVGAGYGYTF	TGCAGCCCCGTGAAAGTGGGGGCTGGGTATGGCTACACCTTC
TRBV5-6	NA	NA	TRBJ2-6	CASSAGYSSGANVLTF	TGTGCCAGCAGTGCAGGCTATTCCTCTGGGGCCAACGTCCTGACTTTC
TRBV12-3/TRBV12-4	NA	few	TRBJ2-3	CASSFGGPNTDTQYF	TGTGCCAGCAGTTTTGGCGGGCCGAACACAGATACGCAGTATTTT
TRBV6-5	NA	few	TRBJ2-7	CASSPYSERFYEQYF	TGTGCCAGCAGTCCGTACTCCGAGAGGTTCTACGAGCAGTACTTC
TRBV24-1	TRBD2	NA	TRBJ2-3	CATSAGSSGGINTQYF	TGTGCCACCAGTGCCGGTTCCAGCGGGGGTATTAATACGCAGTATTTT